These 10 T cell receptor beta chains came from one sample sequenced in a study of T cell changes during pregnancy in multiple sclerosis. Method: immunoSEQ multiplex PCR; TCRdb's copy keeps in-frame clones and lacks some. The top ten clones hold around 1.6% of a sample with roughly 70,000 clones, about nine tenths of them seen once. This material consisted of peripheral blood, taken in the third trimester of pregnancy. These TCRs come from a female donor with multiple sclerosis, enrolled in a pregnancy study.

This clone was seen once. The chain uses TRBV6-5 and TRBJ2-3; D is unresolved. V was clipped by 0 bases and J by 0 bases, with 10 bases between them. This CDR3 comprises 16 residues. Per germline, CDR1 MNHEY and CDR2 SVGAGI. The CDR3 sequence is CASSYSYSRSTDTQYF. The CDR3 bases are TGTGCCAGCAGTTACTCCTACTCTCGAAGCACAGATACGCAGTATTTT.

The V gene is TRBV5-1, the J gene TRBJ2-1; TRBD2 aligns across 11 bases. The CDR3 has 18 amino acids. The V gene end was trimmed by 0 bases and the J gene end by 8 bases; junction bases not matched to a gene: 13. Germline V gene lookup returns CDR1 SGHRS and CDR2 YFSETQ. The CDR3 spells CASSLGYSGRAFWDEQFF. For the CDR3, the DNA is TGCGCCAGCAGCTTGGGGTATAGCGGGAGGGCTTTTTGGGATGAGCAGTTCTTC.

The rearrangement links TRBV7-9 to TRBJ2-5; TRBD1 matches at 9 bases. The germline gives CDR1 SEHNR, CDR2 FQNEAQ (reference sequence). CDR3 size: 14 residues. V lost 6 bases and J lost 2; bases outside the gene matches: 4. The CDR3 reads CASRRQGGQETQYF. CDR3 coding DNA: TGTGCCAGCAGGCGACAGGGGGGACAAGAGACCCAGTACTTC.

This rearrangement joins TRBV6-6 to TRBJ1-4; 8 nucleotides line up with TRBD1. Germline assignment: CDR1 MNHNY and CDR2 SVGAGI (reference sequence). The CDR3 spans 15 residues. Trimming took 6 bases from V and 5 from J; bases not matched to a gene: 8. CDR3 DNA sequence: TGTGCCAGCAGCCCCGGGACAGGCGCAAATGAAAAACTGTTTTTT. This codes for CASSPGTGANEKLFF.

The chain combines TRBV5-1 with TRBJ2-7; maybe TRBD2 (6 bases). The CDR3 runs to 16 residues. Germline assignment: CDR1 SGHRS and CDR2 YFSETQ. Trimming left V 0 bases short and J 7 bases short, with 20 bases between. CDR3 sequence: CASSLEGTGDLREQYF. The CDR3 DNA reads as TGCGCCAGCAGCTTGGAGGGGACGGGAGATCTGCGGGAGCAGTACTTC.

The V and J genes are TRBV11-2 and TRBJ2-3; a weak D match, TRBD1 (6 bases). The CDR3 is made up of 17 amino acids. V lost 4 bases to trimming and J lost 0 bases, with 17 bases between them. The germline V gene has CDR1 SGHAT and CDR2 FQNNGV. CDR3 protein: CASSSWEEDSSTDTQYF. CDR3 bases: TGTGCCAGCAGCTCCTGGGAAGAGGACAGTAGCACAGATACGCAGTATTTT.

This clone occurred once. The chain combines TRBV19 with TRBJ2-5; the D gene is possibly TRBD1 (5 bases). V lost 6 bases and J lost 5, with 7 bases in between. CDR3 length equals 11 residues. The V gene's germline CDR1 is LNHDA and CDR2 SQIVND (reference sequence). As DNA, the CDR3 is TGTGCCAGTAGCCACAGGGAGACCCAGTACTTC. Translating it yields CASSHRETQYF.

The chain carries TRBV27 and TRBJ1-2; no clear D gene. There are 14 residues in the CDR3. Germline V gives CDR1 MNHEY, CDR2 SMNVEV (reference sequence). V was trimmed by 3 bases and J by 4 bases, leaving 12 bases between them. The CDR3 region is CASSFSTASYGYTF. As DNA, the CDR3 is TGTGCCAGCAGTTTTAGTACGGCTAGCTATGGCTACACCTTC.

The chain uses TRBV6-1 and TRBJ2-1, with 8 bases aligning to TRBD1. Unmatched junction bases numbered 4, after V lost 5 bases and J lost 1 base. CDR1 MNHNS and CDR2 SASEGT come from the germline V gene. The CDR3 spans 15 residues. CDR3 in amino acids: CASSPGQVSYNEQFF. The CDR3, as DNA: TGTGCCAGCAGTCCGGGACAGGTTTCCTACAATGAGCAGTTCTTC.

The chain combines TRBV4-1 with TRBJ2-7; no firm D call. CDR3 length: 15 residues. Germline CDR1 is MGHRA and CDR2 is YSYEKL. Trimming removed 0 bases from V and 3 bases from J, with 12 bases in between. CDR3 in DNA: TGCGCCAGCAGCCAAGAAAGCTATGGGCACTACGAGCAGTACTTC. Its translation is CASSQESYGHYEQYF.